This TCR beta chain was retrieved from a study of shared T cell receptors in the human thymus (dated by TCRdb to about 2021). Concerning the study at large: The study examined how self-reactive, shared T-cell receptor alpha chains are generated in the human thymus.

Of note for this clone: The target of this receptor is not known. No quality values exist for individual bases; no much larger clone is one base distant.

The receptor library was made with the immunoSEQ multiplex PCR assay. TCRdb holds this immuneACCESS table with in-frame rearrangements only. Some clones are missing; in checked studies, unresolved V genes explain under half, and the rest has no known cause. Counted in this sample were more than 300,000 clones; 85% to 95% of them appeared once. The biggest ten clones account for 0.02% of the sample. CDR1 and CDR2 were assigned from the germline V gene as MDHEN and SYDVKM. The CDR3 holds 16 amino acids from the cysteine to the phenylalanine. This entry keeps only the CDR3 DNA: 48 bases, framed from base 1. The V end gives up 3 bases and the J end 3 bases, leaving 8 bases in the junction not matched to a gene.

The receptor chain draws on TRBV28 and TRBJ2-3; TRBD1 lines up with 8 middle nucleotides. This clonotype originated in a human donor. Source material: thymocytes. CDR3 region: CASSLGGQGATDTQYF. Read as DNA, the sequence is TGTGCCAGCAGTTTGGGTGGGCAGGGGGCTACAGATACGCAGTATTTT.